A selection of T cell receptor beta chains follows, all from one sample in a study of T-cell memory formation after mild COVID-19. Each CDR3 protein gets one entry after TCRdb re-called the 5' RACE reads with MiXCR. In the table there are roughly 130,000 distinct CDR3 sequences, approximately 16% of which are singletons. Sequencing was done on a sample of PBMCs or a T cell subset sorted from them (not recorded which). Receptors originate from an adult woman who had mild COVID-19 (a few samples of this study predate the infection). Cell type and time point are not known. The CDR3 runs from the conserved cysteine through the conserved F or W. Each record gives: D gene, J gene, clone size, V gene, CDR3 DNA, CDR3 protein. A D gene is named only where the DNA matches it firmly. Size tells how often a clone was seen (once, few, many) or the class of an expanded clone, and some rows leave it out.

d_gene: -
j_gene: TRBJ1-1
abundance: few
v_gene: TRBV5-5
CDR3nt: TGTGCCAGCAGCTCGGGTCCGGGACGGCACACTGAAGCTTTCTTT
CDR3aa: CASSSGPGRHTEAFF

d_gene: TRBD1
j_gene: TRBJ1-4
abundance: few
v_gene: TRBV6-2/TRBV6-3
CDR3nt: TGTGCCAGCAGTACGCAGACAGGGGGGAGACGGGATGAAAAACTGTTTTTT
CDR3aa: CASSTQTGGRRDEKLFF

d_gene: TRBD2
j_gene: TRBJ2-1
abundance: few
v_gene: TRBV18
CDR3nt: TGTGCCAGCTCACCAGAGGCTAGCGGGAGGGCCGTCTCCTACAATGAGCAGTTCTTC
CDR3aa: CASSPEASGRAVSYNEQFF

d_gene: -
j_gene: TRBJ2-1
abundance: -
v_gene: TRBV29-1
CDR3nt: TGCAGCGTTGAAGGGGCGTCAGGTCCCCGTCTTGAGCAGTTCTTC
CDR3aa: CSVEGASGPRLEQFF

d_gene: -
j_gene: TRBJ1-6
abundance: few
v_gene: TRBV12-3/TRBV12-4
CDR3nt: TGTGCCAGCAGTTTCCCCGGTTCACCCCTCCACTTT
CDR3aa: CASSFPGSPLHF

d_gene: -
j_gene: TRBJ2-7
abundance: few
v_gene: TRBV7-9
CDR3nt: TGTGCCAGCAGCTCCCCCGGGACATCCTACGAGCAGTACTTC
CDR3aa: CASSSPGTSYEQYF

d_gene: -
j_gene: TRBJ1-1
abundance: few
v_gene: TRBV30
CDR3nt: TGTGCCTGGAGTATGCAGTATGAAGCTTTCTTT
CDR3aa: CAWSMQYEAFF

d_gene: -
j_gene: TRBJ1-6
abundance: -
v_gene: TRBV5-1
CDR3nt: TGCGCCAGCAGCTTGGTGGGGGATTCACCCCTCCACTTT
CDR3aa: CASSLVGDSPLHF

d_gene: -
j_gene: TRBJ2-1
abundance: -
v_gene: TRBV6-4
CDR3nt: TGTGCCAGCAGTGGGGACAACTACAATGAGCAGTTCTTC
CDR3aa: CASSGDNYNEQFF

d_gene: -
j_gene: TRBJ2-1
abundance: few
v_gene: TRBV11-3
CDR3nt: TGTGCCAGCAGCTTCGGTCTTCGTATAGCTGAGCAGTTCTTC
CDR3aa: CASSFGLRIAEQFF

d_gene: -
j_gene: TRBJ2-2
abundance: few
v_gene: TRBV13
CDR3nt: TGTGCCAGCAGCTCGTCACCTTCCGGGCACACCGGGGAGCTGTTTTTT
CDR3aa: CASSSSPSGHTGELFF

d_gene: -
j_gene: TRBJ1-5
abundance: -
v_gene: TRBV18
CDR3nt: TGTGCCAGCTCAAACGGGAATCAGCCCCAGCATTTT
CDR3aa: CASSNGNQPQHF

d_gene: -
j_gene: TRBJ2-6
abundance: -
v_gene: TRBV15
CDR3nt: TGTGCCACCCGGCGGGGCGGGGCTTACTCTGGGGCCAACGTCCTGACTTTC
CDR3aa: CATRRGGAYSGANVLTF

d_gene: -
j_gene: TRBJ1-3
abundance: -
v_gene: TRBV7-9
CDR3nt: TGTGCCAGCAGCTTACTACTCTCTGGAAACACCATATATTTT
CDR3aa: CASSLLLSGNTIYF

d_gene: TRBD1
j_gene: TRBJ1-2
abundance: -
v_gene: TRBV6-6
CDR3nt: TGTGCCAGCAGTTACATCGGGACAGGGTGGTATGGCTACACCTTC
CDR3aa: CASSYIGTGWYGYTF

d_gene: -
j_gene: TRBJ2-7
abundance: -
v_gene: TRBV2
CDR3nt: TGTGCCAGCAGCTCGGAATACGAGCAGTACTTC
CDR3aa: CASSSEYEQYF

d_gene: -
j_gene: TRBJ2-2
abundance: -
v_gene: TRBV6-2/TRBV6-3
CDR3nt: TGTGCCACCACAAGGGTAAACACCGGGGAGCTGTTTTTT
CDR3aa: CATTRVNTGELFF

d_gene: -
j_gene: TRBJ1-3
abundance: -
v_gene: TRBV6-5
CDR3nt: TGTGCCAGCAGTTACTCGGCAGGGCAGGGAAACACCATATATTTT
CDR3aa: CASSYSAGQGNTIYF

d_gene: -
j_gene: TRBJ1-5
abundance: -
v_gene: TRBV25-1
CDR3nt: TGTGCCAGCAGTGAAGGGGGCCCTTGGGGCAATCAGCCCCAGCATTTT
CDR3aa: CASSEGGPWGNQPQHF

d_gene: TRBD1
j_gene: TRBJ1-6
abundance: few
v_gene: TRBV7-9
CDR3nt: TGTGCCAGCAGATCGGACAGGGGAATTAACTCCTATAATTCACCCCTCCACTTT
CDR3aa: CASRSDRGINSYNSPLHF

d_gene: TRBD2
j_gene: TRBJ2-7
abundance: -
v_gene: TRBV19
CDR3nt: TGTGCCAGTCGGAGTCTAGCGGGAGGCTTCTACGAGCAGTACTTC
CDR3aa: CASRSLAGGFYEQYF

d_gene: -
j_gene: TRBJ1-2
abundance: few
v_gene: TRBV5-1
CDR3nt: TGCGCCAGCAGCTTGGACACCATTAACTATGGCTACACCTTC
CDR3aa: CASSLDTINYGYTF

d_gene: TRBD1
j_gene: TRBJ2-1
abundance: -
v_gene: TRBV10-3
CDR3nt: TGTGCCATCAGTGGGATCGGACAGGGGGGTTCCTACAATGAGCAGTTCTTC
CDR3aa: CAISGIGQGGSYNEQFF

d_gene: -
j_gene: TRBJ1-2
abundance: few
v_gene: TRBV2
CDR3nt: TGTGCCAGCAGTGTTAACAGGGCGGAGGGCTACACCTTC
CDR3aa: CASSVNRAEGYTF

d_gene: -
j_gene: TRBJ2-7
abundance: few
v_gene: TRBV10-3
CDR3nt: TGTGCCATCAGCGTACAGTACGAGCAGTACTTC
CDR3aa: CAISVQYEQYF

d_gene: TRBD1
j_gene: TRBJ2-7
abundance: few
v_gene: TRBV4-3
CDR3nt: TGCGCCAGCAGCCCTTGGATGGGGATCGGACAGGACACCCCCCCAACATCGTACGAGCAGTACTTC
CDR3aa: CASSPWMGIGQDTPPTSYEQYF

d_gene: TRBD2
j_gene: TRBJ2-2
abundance: -
v_gene: TRBV7-2
CDR3nt: TGTGCCAGCAGCTCGACTAGCGGGATCAAGGACGGGGAGCTGTTTTTT
CDR3aa: CASSSTSGIKDGELFF

d_gene: TRBD2
j_gene: TRBJ2-1
abundance: -
v_gene: TRBV11-2
CDR3nt: TGTGCCAGCAATCTAGCGGGGGGGCGTAATGAGCAGTTCTTC
CDR3aa: CASNLAGGRNEQFF

d_gene: -
j_gene: TRBJ2-3
abundance: few
v_gene: TRBV7-8
CDR3nt: TGTGCCAGCAGCCCTTTAGCGTTGACAGATACGCAGTATTTT
CDR3aa: CASSPLALTDTQYF

d_gene: -
j_gene: TRBJ2-7
abundance: few
v_gene: TRBV5-6
CDR3nt: TGTGCCAGCAGGGAGAGGCTGGGCTCCTACGAGCAGTACTTC
CDR3aa: CASRERLGSYEQYF

d_gene: -
j_gene: TRBJ1-4
abundance: -
v_gene: TRBV12-3/TRBV12-4
CDR3nt: TGTGCCAGCAGATCCGGGGGTGAAAAACTGTTTTTT
CDR3aa: CASRSGGEKLFF

d_gene: -
j_gene: TRBJ2-3
abundance: few
v_gene: TRBV7-9
CDR3nt: TGTGCCAGCAGCGTCCACTCGTCCACACGCCCAGATACGCAGTATTTT
CDR3aa: CASSVHSSTRPDTQYF

d_gene: TRBD1
j_gene: TRBJ2-7
abundance: -
v_gene: TRBV20-1
CDR3nt: TGCAGTGCTAGAGAGGGGGACAGGGGAGAGTTCGAGCAGTACTTC
CDR3aa: CSAREGDRGEFEQYF

d_gene: -
j_gene: TRBJ2-2
abundance: -
v_gene: TRBV6-5
CDR3nt: TGTGCCAGCAGCCCCCCTCGTAGGACCGGGGAGCTGTTTTTT
CDR3aa: CASSPPRRTGELFF

d_gene: TRBD1
j_gene: TRBJ2-6
abundance: -
v_gene: TRBV7-6
CDR3nt: TGTGCCAGCAGCTCCTCGAGGGGGCCAGGGGCCAACGTCCTGACTTTC
CDR3aa: CASSSSRGPGANVLTF

d_gene: -
j_gene: TRBJ2-2
abundance: few
v_gene: TRBV10-3
CDR3nt: TGTGCCATCAGCCCCAGCGGGCCTAACACCGGGGAGCTGTTTTTT
CDR3aa: CAISPSGPNTGELFF

d_gene: -
j_gene: TRBJ2-1
abundance: few
v_gene: TRBV18
CDR3nt: TGTGCCAGCTCACCACGAGGCCCGGGAATAGCCTACAATGAGCAGTTCTTC
CDR3aa: CASSPRGPGIAYNEQFF

d_gene: -
j_gene: TRBJ2-7
abundance: -
v_gene: TRBV11-2
CDR3nt: TGTGCCAGCAGCTTGCACAGTATGAAATACGAGCAGTACTTC
CDR3aa: CASSLHSMKYEQYF

d_gene: TRBD2
j_gene: TRBJ2-5
abundance: -
v_gene: TRBV2
CDR3nt: TGTGCCAGCACCCCGGGGGGTTCTTTGCTGGAGACCCAGTACTTC
CDR3aa: CASTPGGSLLETQYF

d_gene: -
j_gene: TRBJ2-4
abundance: -
v_gene: TRBV7-2
CDR3nt: TGTGACAGCAGCTTCTCAGGGATTCTAGCCAAAAACATTCAGTACTTC
CDR3aa: CDSSFSGILAKNIQYF

d_gene: TRBD2
j_gene: TRBJ2-1
abundance: many
v_gene: TRBV24-1
CDR3nt: TGTGCCACCAGTGATCCCGGACTAGCGGGAGGTGAGCAGTTCTTC
CDR3aa: CATSDPGLAGGEQFF

d_gene: TRBD1
j_gene: TRBJ1-5
abundance: -
v_gene: TRBV29-1
CDR3nt: TGCAGCAACGACAGGGGACCGGAGCCCCAGCATTTT
CDR3aa: CSNDRGPEPQHF

d_gene: -
j_gene: TRBJ1-2
abundance: -
v_gene: TRBV4-1
CDR3nt: TGCGCCAGCAGCCAAACTGTACAGGCTAACTATGGCTACACCTTC
CDR3aa: CASSQTVQANYGYTF

d_gene: -
j_gene: TRBJ2-1
abundance: -
v_gene: TRBV9
CDR3nt: TGTGCCAGCAGCTGGAAGGTTAATAGCGATGAGCAGTTCTTC
CDR3aa: CASSWKVNSDEQFF

d_gene: -
j_gene: TRBJ2-5
abundance: many
v_gene: TRBV5-1
CDR3nt: TGCGCCAGCGTCGCGGACAACCAAGAGACCCAGTACTTC
CDR3aa: CASVADNQETQYF

d_gene: TRBD1
j_gene: TRBJ1-5
abundance: few
v_gene: TRBV5-1
CDR3nt: TGCGCCAGCAGCTTGGGGACAGGCCCCGGTCAGCCCCAGCATTTT
CDR3aa: CASSLGTGPGQPQHF

d_gene: TRBD1
j_gene: TRBJ1-5
abundance: -
v_gene: TRBV2
CDR3nt: TGTGCCAGCAGTACCGGGACAGGGAGGAATCAGCCCCAGCATTTT
CDR3aa: CASSTGTGRNQPQHF

d_gene: -
j_gene: TRBJ1-1
abundance: -
v_gene: TRBV7-3
CDR3nt: TGTGCCAGCAGCTTAACGGGATTTCCTTACACTGAAGCTTTCTTT
CDR3aa: CASSLTGFPYTEAFF

d_gene: -
j_gene: TRBJ1-1
abundance: few
v_gene: TRBV3-1
CDR3nt: TGTGCCAGCAGCTTGCGGGGACGGAACACTGAAGCTTTCTTT
CDR3aa: CASSLRGRNTEAFF

d_gene: -
j_gene: TRBJ2-5
abundance: few
v_gene: TRBV7-2
CDR3nt: TGTGCCAGCAGCTTATCCCGACAGGAGGGGGAGACCCAGTACTTC
CDR3aa: CASSLSRQEGETQYF

d_gene: TRBD2
j_gene: TRBJ2-3
abundance: -
v_gene: TRBV9
CDR3nt: TGTGCCAGCACCCTGGGGCTAGCGGACCCATCTAGCACAGATACGCAGTATTTT
CDR3aa: CASTLGLADPSSTDTQYF

d_gene: -
j_gene: TRBJ2-5
abundance: few
v_gene: TRBV24-1
CDR3nt: TGTGCCACTCAGGATGGGTGGGGACACGGAGAGACCCAGTACTTC
CDR3aa: CATQDGWGHGETQYF

d_gene: TRBD2
j_gene: TRBJ2-3
abundance: -
v_gene: TRBV7-2
CDR3nt: TGTGCCAGCAGCTTCAGCAGCGGGAGGGTTAGCTCACCCCGAATAACTAGCACAGATACGCAGTATTTT
CDR3aa: CASSFSSGRVSSPRITSTDTQYF

d_gene: -
j_gene: TRBJ2-3
abundance: few
v_gene: TRBV15
CDR3nt: TGTGCCACCAGCATGCAGGCAGGGGATCCAGATACGCAGTATTTT
CDR3aa: CATSMQAGDPDTQYF

d_gene: -
j_gene: TRBJ2-7
abundance: -
v_gene: TRBV30
CDR3nt: TGTGCCTGGGATCAACAGGGCTACGAGCAGTACTTC
CDR3aa: CAWDQQGYEQYF

d_gene: TRBD2
j_gene: TRBJ2-1
abundance: -
v_gene: TRBV6-8
CDR3nt: TGTGCCAGCAGTCGTATCCAGCGGGATAGGCATGAGCAGTTCTTC
CDR3aa: CASSRIQRDRHEQFF

d_gene: -
j_gene: TRBJ2-7
abundance: few
v_gene: TRBV27
CDR3nt: TGTGCCAGCAAGGTTGGGTACGAGCAGTACTTC
CDR3aa: CASKVGYEQYF

d_gene: -
j_gene: TRBJ1-1
abundance: few
v_gene: TRBV27
CDR3nt: TGTGCCAGCAGTTTTTGGGGCACTGAAGCTTTCTTT
CDR3aa: CASSFWGTEAFF

d_gene: -
j_gene: TRBJ1-5
abundance: few
v_gene: TRBV5-1
CDR3nt: TGCGCCAGCAGCACCGTTGTCAGCGGGGCCCACTCTTATAGCAATCAGCCCCAGCATTTT
CDR3aa: CASSTVVSGAHSYSNQPQHF

d_gene: -
j_gene: TRBJ1-2
abundance: -
v_gene: TRBV6-4
CDR3nt: TGTGCCAGCAGTGAAGGGCAGGAAGGATATGGCTACACCTTC
CDR3aa: CASSEGQEGYGYTF